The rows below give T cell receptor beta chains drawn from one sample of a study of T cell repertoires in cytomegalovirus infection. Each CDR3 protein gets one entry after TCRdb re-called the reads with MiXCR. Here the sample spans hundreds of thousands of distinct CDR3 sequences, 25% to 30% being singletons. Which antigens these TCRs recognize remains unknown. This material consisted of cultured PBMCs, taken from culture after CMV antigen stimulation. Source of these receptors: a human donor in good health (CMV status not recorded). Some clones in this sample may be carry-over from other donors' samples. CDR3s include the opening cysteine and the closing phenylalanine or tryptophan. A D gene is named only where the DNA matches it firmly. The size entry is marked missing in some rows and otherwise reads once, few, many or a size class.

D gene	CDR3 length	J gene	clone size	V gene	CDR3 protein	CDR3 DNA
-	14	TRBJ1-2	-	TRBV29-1	CSADELQGGYGYTF	TGCAGCGCGGACGAATTACAGGGCGGCTATGGCTACACCTTC
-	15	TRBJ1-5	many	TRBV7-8	CASSLSRNSNQPQHF	TGTGCCAGCAGCTTGAGCAGGAATAGCAATCAGCCCCAGCATTTT
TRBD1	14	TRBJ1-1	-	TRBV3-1	CASSLGQETTEAFF	TGTGCCAGCAGCCTTGGACAGGAGACCACTGAAGCTTTCTTT
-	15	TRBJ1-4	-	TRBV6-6	CASRAWTVGNEKLFF	TGTGCCAGCAGAGCCTGGACAGTTGGGAATGAAAAACTGTTTTTT
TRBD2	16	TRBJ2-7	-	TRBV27	CASSSRGTSWSYEQYF	TGTGCCAGCAGTTCCCGAGGGACTAGCTGGTCCTACGAGCAGTACTTC
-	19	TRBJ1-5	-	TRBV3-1	CASSRIWMRVNYSNQPQHF	TGTGCCAGCAGCCGGATATGGATGAGAGTAAATTATAGCAATCAGCCCCAGCATTTT
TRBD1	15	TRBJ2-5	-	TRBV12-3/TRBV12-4	CASSLTGTGRETQYF	TGTGCCAGCAGTTTGACCGGGACAGGGAGGGAGACCCAGTACTTC
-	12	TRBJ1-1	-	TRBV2	CASSDARTEAFF	TGTGCCAGCAGTGATGCGAGAACTGAAGCTTTCTTT
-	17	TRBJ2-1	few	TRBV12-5	CASGLYPDTNSYNEQFF	TGTGCTAGTGGTTTGTATCCCGATACCAACTCCTACAATGAGCAGTTCTTC
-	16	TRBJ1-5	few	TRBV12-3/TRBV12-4	CASSLTFRGGDQPQHF	TGTGCCAGCAGTTTGACGTTCAGGGGCGGGGATCAGCCCCAGCATTTT
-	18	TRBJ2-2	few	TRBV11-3	CASSFHRLGEPSLGELFF	TGTGCCAGCAGCTTCCATAGGTTGGGAGAACCGAGTCTGGGGGAGCTGTTTTTT
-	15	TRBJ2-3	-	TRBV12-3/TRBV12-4	CASSRTEYYPDTQYF	TGTGCCAGCAGTCGGACAGAATACTACCCAGATACGCAGTATTTT
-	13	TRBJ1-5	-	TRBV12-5	CASGFGPSGPQHF	TGTGCTAGTGGTTTTGGTCCTTCTGGGCCCCAGCATTTT
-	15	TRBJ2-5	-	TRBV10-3	CAISDVGGAQETQYF	TGTGCCATCAGTGATGTGGGGGGGGCCCAAGAGACCCAGTACTTC
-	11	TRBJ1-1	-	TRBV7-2	CASSQRGEAFF	TGTGCCAGCAGCCAGCGGGGAGAAGCTTTCTTT
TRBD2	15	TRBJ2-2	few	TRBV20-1	CSAGPSGRNTGELFF	TGCAGTGCGGGGCCTAGCGGGAGAAACACCGGGGAGCTGTTTTTT
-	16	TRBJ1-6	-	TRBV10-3	CAISEGGNSYNSPLHF	TGTGCCATCAGTGAAGGGGGAAACTCCTATAATTCACCCCTCCACTTT
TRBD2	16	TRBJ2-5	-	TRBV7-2	CASSRRLAGGKETQYF	TGTGCCAGCAGCCGGAGACTAGCGGGGGGAAAAGAGACCCAGTACTTC
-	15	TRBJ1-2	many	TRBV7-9	CASSLSGPSSYGYTF	TGTGCCAGCAGCTTAAGTGGGCCTAGTAGCTATGGCTACACCTTC
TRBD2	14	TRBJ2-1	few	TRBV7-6	CASSRSTSGAEQFF	TGTGCCAGCAGCCGATCGACTAGCGGGGCGGAGCAGTTCTTC
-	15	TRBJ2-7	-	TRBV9	CASSVTGSPSNEQYF	TGTGCCAGCAGCGTCACAGGGAGTCCCTCTAACGAGCAGTACTTC
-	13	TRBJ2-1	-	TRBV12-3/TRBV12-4	CASSSGSMGEQFF	TGTGCCAGCAGTTCGGGTTCGATGGGTGAGCAGTTCTTC
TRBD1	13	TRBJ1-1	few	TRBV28	CASSTTGGPEAFF	TGTGCCAGCAGTACGACAGGGGGCCCTGAAGCTTTCTTT
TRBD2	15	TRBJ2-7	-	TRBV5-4	CASSSGTSGRSEQYF	TGTGCCAGCAGCTCCGGGACTAGCGGTCGGAGCGAGCAGTACTTC
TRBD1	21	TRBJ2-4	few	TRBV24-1	CATSDQRDRGRMWKAKNIQYF	TGTGCCACCAGTGACCAACGGGACAGGGGGCGAATGTGGAAAGCCAAAAACATTCAGTACTTC
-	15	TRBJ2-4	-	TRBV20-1	CSAQEEFLAKNIQYF	TGCAGTGCCCAAGAGGAATTTTTAGCCAAAAACATTCAGTACTTC
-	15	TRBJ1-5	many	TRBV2	CASVRGAGLLWPQHF	TGTGCCAGCGTCCGGGGGGCAGGGCTTCTATGGCCCCAGCATTTT
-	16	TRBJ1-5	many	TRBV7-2	CASSPTTGNSNQPQHF	TGTGCCAGCAGTCCTACCACAGGGAATAGCAATCAGCCCCAGCATTTT
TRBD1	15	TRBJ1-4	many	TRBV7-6	CASSLIQGANEKLFF	TGTGCCAGCAGCCTTATACAGGGGGCTAATGAAAAACTGTTTTTT
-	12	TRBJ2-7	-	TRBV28	CASSLYRHEQYF	TGTGCCAGCAGTTTATACAGGCACGAGCAGTACTTC
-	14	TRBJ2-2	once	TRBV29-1	CSVAPGLNTGELFF	TGCAGCGTTGCCCCAGGACTGAACACCGGGGAGCTGTTTTTT
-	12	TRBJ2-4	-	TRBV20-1	CSWSGLPTIQYF	TGCAGCTGGTCGGGACTCCCCACCATTCAGTACTTC
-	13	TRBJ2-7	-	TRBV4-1	CASSQLGAYEQYF	TGCGCCAGCAGCCAACTAGGCGCCTACGAGCAGTACTTC
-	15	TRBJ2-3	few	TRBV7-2	CASSSANGVTDTQYF	TGTGCCAGCAGCTCCGCTAATGGGGTCACAGATACGCAGTATTTT
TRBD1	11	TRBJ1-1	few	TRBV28	CASSRDREAFF	TGTGCCAGCAGCAGGGACAGGGAAGCTTTCTTT
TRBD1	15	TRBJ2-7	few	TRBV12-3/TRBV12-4	CASSFEQGASYEQYF	TGTGCCAGCAGTTTCGAACAGGGGGCTTCCTACGAGCAGTACTTC
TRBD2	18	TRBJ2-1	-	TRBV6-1	CASSEAYSSGSVNNEQFF	TGTGCCAGCAGTGAAGCGTATTCCAGCGGGAGTGTTAACAATGAGCAGTTCTTC
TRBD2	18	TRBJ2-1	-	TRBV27	CASSFSARLAGLGNEQFF	TGTGCCAGCAGTTTCTCCGCCCGACTAGCGGGATTGGGAAATGAGCAGTTCTTC
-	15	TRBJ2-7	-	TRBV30	CAWSFTGTGRYEQYF	TGTGCCTGGAGTTTTACCGGGACGGGACGCTACGAGCAGTACTTC
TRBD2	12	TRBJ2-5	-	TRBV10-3	CAIASGQETQYF	TGTGCCATCGCTAGCGGCCAAGAGACCCAGTACTTC
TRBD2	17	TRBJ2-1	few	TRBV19	CASSSRLAGGIYNEQFF	TGTGCCAGTAGTTCAAGACTAGCGGGAGGTATCTACAATGAGCAGTTCTTC
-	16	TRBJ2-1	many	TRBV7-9	CASSRRGAPSYNEQFF	TGTGCCAGCAGCCGGCGGGGAGCCCCCTCCTACAATGAGCAGTTCTTC
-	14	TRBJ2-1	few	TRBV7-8	CASSLALRYNEQFF	TGTGCCAGCAGCTTAGCGCTCAGATACAATGAGCAGTTCTTC
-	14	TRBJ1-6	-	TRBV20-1	CSASTGWGNSPLHF	TGCAGTGCTTCCACAGGGTGGGGTAATTCACCCCTCCACTTT
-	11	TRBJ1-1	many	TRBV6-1	CASSEAASSSF	TGTGCCAGCAGTGAAGCGGCCAGCTCCTCCTTT
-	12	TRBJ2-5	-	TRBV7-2	CASRLDQETQYF	TGTGCCAGCCGCCTAGACCAAGAGACCCAGTACTTC
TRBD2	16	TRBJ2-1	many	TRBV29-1	CSVEGLAGGPHNEQFF	TGCAGCGTTGAAGGGTTAGCGGGAGGGCCCCACAATGAGCAGTTCTTC
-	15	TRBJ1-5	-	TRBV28	CASSLSQSPGQPQHF	TGTGCCAGCAGTTTATCACAGAGCCCAGGGCAGCCCCAGCATTTT